The 21 T cell receptor beta chains listed next were all sequenced from one sample in a study of glioma-infiltrating T cells after dendritic cell vaccination. The table came from immunoSEQ multiplex PCR; TCRdb's copy has only in-frame clones and leaves some out. The sample contains 50,000 to 80,000 clones, 75% to 90% of which appear only once. This specimen was blood, taken before dendritic cell vaccination. The receptors here all came from a human donor with glioblastoma.

The chain combines TRBV5-6 with TRBJ2-1; TRBD1 might be the D (6 bases). The V gene lost 7 bases and the J gene lost 0 bases, with 17 bases spanning the gap. Germline CDR1 reads SGHDT; CDR2 reads YYEEEE. CDR3 size: 16 residues. The CDR3: CASHPMGARSYNEQFF. The CDR3 DNA is TGTGCCAGCCACCCGATGGGGGCCCGCTCCTACAATGAGCAGTTCTTC.

The chain couples TRBV7-9 to TRBJ2-5; perhaps TRBD2 as D (7 bases). Between the trimmed V and J ends, which lost 1 base and 3 bases, there was a span of 15 bases. Germline V CDR1 and CDR2: SEHNR, FQNEAQ (reference sequence). This CDR3 contains 16 residues. In nucleotides, the CDR3 is TGTGCCAGCAGCTTAGTCGGCAGGGGAGGGGAAGAGACCCAGTACTTC. Translation: CASSLVGRGGEETQYF.

V is TRBV11-2 and J is TRBJ1-6, with TRBD1 matching 8 bases. The ends lost 1 base at V and 7 bases at J; junction bases unmatched: 3. Germline CDR1 and CDR2: SGHAT and FQNNGV. The CDR3 covers 15 residues. The CDR3 reads CASSLGTGKNSPLHF. The CDR3 region has the DNA TGTGCCAGCAGCTTAGGGACAGGGAAAAATTCACCCCTCCACTTT.

The rearrangement links TRBV2 to TRBJ2-5; 7 bases agree with TRBD2. Germline CDR1 is SNHLY and CDR2 is FYNNEI. CDR3 length: 15 residues. V gave up 5 bases and J gave up 5 bases; unmatched junction bases: 11. The CDR3 sequence is CASSPLAAGRETQYF. In DNA, the CDR3 is TGTGCCAGCAGTCCGCTAGCGGCGGGGCGGGAGACCCAGTACTTC.

The CDR3 loop reads CASSLTGKEPYGYTF. CDR3 nucleotides: TGTGCCAGCAGCCTAACCGGAAAGGAGCCATATGGCTACACCTTC. V and J are TRBV7-9 and TRBJ1-2, with D uncertain. The CDR3 is 15 residues long. Germline CDR1 is SEHNR and CDR2 is FQNEAQ (reference sequence). Trimming took off 5 bases at V and 5 bases at J, with 18 bases between the two ends.

This rearrangement joins TRBV11-2 to TRBJ2-1; D is uncertain. The CDR3 totals 13 residues. With 5 bases removed from V and 3 bases from J, the gap between germline ends came to 8 bases. The germline gives CDR1 SGHAT, CDR2 FQNNGV. The CDR3, as DNA: TGTGCCAGCAGCGCCGAACTCTACAATGAGCAGTTCTTC. It codes for CASSAELYNEQFF.

J is TRBJ1-6 and V is TRBV5-8, with TRBD1 as a possible D gene (5 bases). Germline loops: CDR1 SGHTS, CDR2 YDEGEE. V lost 3 bases and J lost 0, with 16 bases in between. The CDR3 is 18 amino acids. Here the CDR3 DNA reads TGTGCCAGCAGCTCGTTCGGGGGAGAGGGCTCCTATAATTCACCCCTCCACTTT. Amino acids: CASSSFGGEGSYNSPLHF.

The chain uses TRBV19 and TRBJ1-6; TRBD1 might be the D (6 bases). V gave up 0 bases and J gave up 0 bases, with 9 bases separating them. The CDR3 has 17 residues. Germline lookup yields CDR1 LNHDA and CDR2 SQIVND (reference sequence). The CDR3 DNA follows: TGTGCCAGTAGTATAGAGGGGGCGACCTCCTATAATTCACCCCTCCACTTT. Translation gives CASSIEGATSYNSPLHF.

V usage is TRBV2 and J usage is TRBJ2-2; 10 positions agree with TRBD1. The J segment lost 6 bases and the V segment lost 5 bases, leaving 6 bases of the junction unmatched. CDR1 is SNHLY and CDR2 is FYNNEI in the germline V gene. The CDR3 has 15 amino acids. The CDR3 is CASSRTGGMAGELFF. CDR3 bases: TGTGCCAGCAGTAGGACAGGGGGTATGGCCGGGGAGCTGTTTTTT. Complete variable domain (other parts from reference TRBV2 and TRBJ2-2): EPEVTQTPSHQVTQMGQEVILRCVPISNHLYFYWYRQILGQKVEFLVSFYNNEISEKSEIFDDQFSVERPDGSNFTLKIRSTKLEDSAMYFCASSRTGGMAGELFFGEGSRLTVL.

The chain uses TRBV7-2 and TRBJ1-2, with D uncertain. V was pared by 0 bases and J by 2 bases, with 7 bases between. From germline, CDR1 is SGHTA and CDR2 FQGNSA. The CDR3 contains 14 residues. CDR3 in DNA: TGTGCCAGCAGCTTAGCGGTGCAGAACTATGGCTACACCTTC. Translating gives CASSLAVQNYGYTF.

V and J are TRBV5-1 and TRBJ1-1; 7 bases are a match to TRBD1. CDR3 length: 15 amino acids. Germline V gene data show CDR1 as SGHRS and CDR2 as YFSETQ. The J segment lost 1 base and the V segment lost 1 base, leaving 4 bases of the junction unmatched. The CDR3 loop is CASSLSSGGNTEAFF. Here the CDR3 DNA reads TGCGCCAGCAGCTTGTCCTCAGGGGGGAACACTGAAGCTTTCTTT.

The chain employs TRBV19 and TRBJ2-7; the D gene is possibly TRBD1 (6 bases). Germline values: CDR1 LNHDA, CDR2 SQIVND (reference sequence). This CDR3 has 13 residues. The V end was cut by 0 bases, the J end by 4 bases, with 7 bases between. The CDR3, as DNA: TGTGCCAGTAGTATAGACAGGGGTTACGAGCAGTACTTC. Its protein is CASSIDRGYEQYF.

This sequence joins TRBV5-5 and TRBJ2-1; 13 bases line up with TRBD2. CDR1 and CDR2 from the germline V gene are SGHKS and YYEKEE (reference sequence). The CDR3 spans 14 residues. Germline trimming cut 4 bases from V and 10 bases from J; bases unmatched to any gene: 5. This chain's CDR3 is CASSLGLAGREQFF. The CDR3 nucleotides read TGTGCCAGCAGCCTGGGACTAGCGGGGCGAGAGCAGTTCTTC.

The genes are TRBV2 and TRBJ2-7, with 10 nucleotides matching TRBD2. The germline V gene has CDR1 SNHLY and CDR2 FYNNEI. The CDR3 totals 18 residues. V lost 1 base to trimming and J lost 3 bases; unmatched junction nucleotides: 12. The CDR3 spells CASSEDSGGLQLGYEQYF. The DNA for the CDR3 is TGTGCCAGCAGTGAAGATAGCGGGGGGCTACAATTGGGCTACGAGCAGTACTTC.

The chain is built from TRBV6-4 and TRBJ1-5; 7 nucleotides line up with TRBD1. CDR1 and CDR2 (germline): MRHNA, SNTAGT. With 3 bases clipped from V and 6 bases from J, the junction kept 2 bases outside the gene matches. CDR3 size: 13 residues. In DNA form, the CDR3 reads TGTGCCAGCAGTGAGTCAGGGGGTCAGCCCCAGCATTTT. This sequence encodes CASSESGGQPQHF.

V is TRBV28 and J is TRBJ2-3, with TRBD2 matching 11 bases. Germline V gene lookup returns CDR1 MDHEN and CDR2 SYDVKM. This CDR3 contains 15 residues. V shed 5 bases and J 2 bases; nucleotides not matched to a gene: 3. The CDR3 reads CASSNSGGATDTQYF. CDR3 nucleotides: TGTGCCAGCAGTAATAGCGGGGGGGCCACAGATACGCAGTATTTT.

This clone was recorded a few times. The gene calls are TRBV2 and TRBJ2-7; D not certain. Germline CDR1 and CDR2: SNHLY and FYNNEI. The V end was cut by 4 bases, the J end by 5 bases, with 9 bases between. The CDR3 spans 12 residues. Here the CDR3 reads CASSADTNEQYF. The CDR3 coding sequence is TGTGCCAGCAGTGCCGACACGAACGAGCAGTACTTC.

The chain couples TRBV2 to TRBJ1-2; 10 nucleotides align to TRBD1. With V trimmed by 6 bases and J by 4 bases, 8 bases remained unmatched. The CDR3 sequence is 15 residues long. Looked up from germline, CDR1 is SNHLY and CDR2 is FYNNEI. The CDR3 DNA is TGTGCCAGCAGACCGACAGGGGGCCAGGGCTATGGCTACACCTTC. Protein: CASRPTGGQGYGYTF.

This chain uses TRBV6-5 with TRBJ1-1, with TRBD1 matching 8 bases. Germline CDR1 and CDR2: MNHEY and SVGAGI. The J segment lost 3 bases and the V segment lost 4 bases, leaving 4 bases of the junction unmatched. The CDR3 loop spans 14 amino acids. This chain's CDR3 is CASSSPGGHTEAFF. DNA for the CDR3: TGTGCCAGCAGTTCCCCAGGGGGCCACACTGAAGCTTTCTTT.

V gene TRBV4-2 combines with J gene TRBJ2-7, with 10 bases that match TRBD1. V lost 2 bases, J lost 2 bases, and 6 bases stayed unmatched. Germline V gives CDR1 LGHNA, CDR2 YNFKEQ. The CDR3 spans 16 residues. DNA for the CDR3: TGTGCCAGCAGCCAACAAGGGACAGGGGACCCCTACGAGCAGTACTTC. Amino acid sequence: CASSQQGTGDPYEQYF.

This sequence joins TRBV30 and TRBJ2-5; 7 nucleotides match TRBD2. Losses at the gene ends were 0 bases for V and 5 bases for J; bases not matched to a gene: 12. This CDR3 has 16 residues. CDR1 and CDR2 from the germline V gene are GTSNPN and SVGIG (reference sequence). DNA for the CDR3: TGTGCCTGGAGTGTACAGTCGGGGGGTCGGGTGGAGACCCAGTACTTC. It specifies CAWSVQSGGRVETQYF.